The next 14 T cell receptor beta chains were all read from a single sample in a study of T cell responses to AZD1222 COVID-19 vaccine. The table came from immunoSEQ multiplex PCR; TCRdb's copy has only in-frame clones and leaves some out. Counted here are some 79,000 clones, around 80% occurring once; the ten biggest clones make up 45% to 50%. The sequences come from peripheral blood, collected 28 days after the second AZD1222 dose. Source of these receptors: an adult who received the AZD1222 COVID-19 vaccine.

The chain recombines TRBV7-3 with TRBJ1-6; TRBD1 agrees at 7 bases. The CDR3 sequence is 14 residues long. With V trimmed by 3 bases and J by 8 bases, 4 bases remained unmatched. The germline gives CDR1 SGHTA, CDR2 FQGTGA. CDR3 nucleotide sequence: TGTGCCAGCAGCTTGACAGGGCTAGATTCACCCCTCCACTTT. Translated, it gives CASSLTGLDSPLHF.

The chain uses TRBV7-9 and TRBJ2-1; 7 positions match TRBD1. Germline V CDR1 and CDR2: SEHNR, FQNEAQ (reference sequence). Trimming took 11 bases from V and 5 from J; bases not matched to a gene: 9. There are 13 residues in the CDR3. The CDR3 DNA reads TGTGCCGGAGATGGGACAGAAAACAATGAGCAGTTCTTC. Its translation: CAGDGTENNEQFF. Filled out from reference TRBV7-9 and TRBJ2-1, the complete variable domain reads DTGVSQNPRHKITKRGQNVTFRCDPISEHNRLYWYRQTLGQGPEFLTYFQNEAQLEKSRLLSDRFSAERPKGSFSTLEIQRTEQGDSAMYLCAGDGTENNEQFFGPGTRLTVL.

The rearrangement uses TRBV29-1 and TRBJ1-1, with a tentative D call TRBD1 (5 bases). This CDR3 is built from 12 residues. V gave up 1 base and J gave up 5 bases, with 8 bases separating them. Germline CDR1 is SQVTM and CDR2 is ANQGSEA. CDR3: CSVEGGGTEAFF. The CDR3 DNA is TGCAGCGTTGAAGGTGGGGGAACTGAAGCTTTCTTT. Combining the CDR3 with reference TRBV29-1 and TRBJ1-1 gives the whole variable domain SAVISQKPSRDICQRGTSLTIQCQVDSQVTMMFWYRQQPGQSLTLIATANQGSEATYESGFVIDKFPISRPNLTFSTLTVSNMSPEDSSIYLCSVEGGGTEAFFGQGTRLTVV.

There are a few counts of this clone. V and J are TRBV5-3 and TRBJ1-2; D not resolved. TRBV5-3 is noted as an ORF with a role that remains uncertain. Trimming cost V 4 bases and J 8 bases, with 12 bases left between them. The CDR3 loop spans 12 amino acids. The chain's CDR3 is CARSRTERGYTF. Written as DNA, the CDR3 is TGTGCCAGAAGCCGGACCGAAAGGGGCTACACCTTC.

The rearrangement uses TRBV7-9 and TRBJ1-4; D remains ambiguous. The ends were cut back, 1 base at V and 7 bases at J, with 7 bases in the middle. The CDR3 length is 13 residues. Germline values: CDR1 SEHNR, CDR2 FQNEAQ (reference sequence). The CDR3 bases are TGTGCCAGCAGCTTAGACCGATTTGAAAAACTGTTTTTT. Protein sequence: CASSLDRFEKLFF.

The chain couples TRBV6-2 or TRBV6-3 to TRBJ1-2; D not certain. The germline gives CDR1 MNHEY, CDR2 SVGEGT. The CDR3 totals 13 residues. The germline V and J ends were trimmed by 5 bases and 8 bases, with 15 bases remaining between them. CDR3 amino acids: CASSLPQVRGYTF. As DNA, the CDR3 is TGTGCCAGCAGTCTACCCCAGGTACGAGGCTACACCTTC.

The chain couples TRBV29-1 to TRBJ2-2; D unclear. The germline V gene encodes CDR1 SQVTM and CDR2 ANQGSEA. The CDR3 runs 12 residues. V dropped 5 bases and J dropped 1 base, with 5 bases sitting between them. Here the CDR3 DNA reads TGCAGCGTTTTCGGGAACACCGGGGAGCTGTTTTTT. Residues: CSVFGNTGELFF.

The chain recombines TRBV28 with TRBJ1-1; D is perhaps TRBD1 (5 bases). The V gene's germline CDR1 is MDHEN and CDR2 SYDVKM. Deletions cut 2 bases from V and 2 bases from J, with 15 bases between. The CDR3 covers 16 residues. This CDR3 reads CASSLPGEGVNTEAFF. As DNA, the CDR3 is TGTGCCAGCAGTTTACCGGGGGAAGGGGTTAACACTGAAGCTTTCTTT.

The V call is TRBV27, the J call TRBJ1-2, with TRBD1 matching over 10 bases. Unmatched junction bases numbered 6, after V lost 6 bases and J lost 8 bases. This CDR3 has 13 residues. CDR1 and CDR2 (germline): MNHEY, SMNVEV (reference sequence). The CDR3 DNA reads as TGTGCCAGCAGGGTGACAGGGGGCAGAGGCTACACCTTC. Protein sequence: CASRVTGGRGYTF.

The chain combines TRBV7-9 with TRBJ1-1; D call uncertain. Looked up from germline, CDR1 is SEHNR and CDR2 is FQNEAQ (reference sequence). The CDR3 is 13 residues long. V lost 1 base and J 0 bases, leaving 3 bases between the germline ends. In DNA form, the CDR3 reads TGTGCCAGCAGCTTAGAACTGAACACTGAAGCTTTCTTT. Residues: CASSLELNTEAFF.

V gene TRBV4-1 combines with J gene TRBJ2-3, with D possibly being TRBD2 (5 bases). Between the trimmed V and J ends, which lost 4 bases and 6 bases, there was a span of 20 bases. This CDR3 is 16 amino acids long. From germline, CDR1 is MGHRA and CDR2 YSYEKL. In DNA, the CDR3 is TGCGCCAGCAGCCCGGACTCCGCGGGTCAAAGGGATACGCAGTATTTT. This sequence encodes CASSPDSAGQRDTQYF.

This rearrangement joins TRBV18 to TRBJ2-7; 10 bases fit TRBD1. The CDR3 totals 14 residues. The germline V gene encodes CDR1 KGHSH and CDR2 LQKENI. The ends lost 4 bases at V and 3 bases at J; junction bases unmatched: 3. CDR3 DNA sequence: TGTGCCAGCTCACTCGGACAGGGGGACTACGAGCAGTACTTC. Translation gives CASSLGQGDYEQYF.

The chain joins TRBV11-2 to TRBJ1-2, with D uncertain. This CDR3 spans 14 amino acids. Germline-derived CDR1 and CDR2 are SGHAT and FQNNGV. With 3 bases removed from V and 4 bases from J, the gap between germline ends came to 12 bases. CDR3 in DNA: TGTGCCAGCAGCTTGAGCCGTGGTAGCTATGGCTACACCTTC. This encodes CASSLSRGSYGYTF.

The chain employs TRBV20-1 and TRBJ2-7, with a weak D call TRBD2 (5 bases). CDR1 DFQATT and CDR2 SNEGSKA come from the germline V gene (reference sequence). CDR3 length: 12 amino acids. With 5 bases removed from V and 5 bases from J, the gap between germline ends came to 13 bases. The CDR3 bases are TGCAGTGCTCGTGAGGGCCCCAACGAGCAGTACTTC. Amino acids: CSAREGPNEQYF.